One sample yielded the 16 T cell receptor beta chains listed below, sequenced in a study of OX40 agonist ivuxolimab in advanced cancers. The assay was immunoSEQ multiplex PCR, and TCRdb's table has in-frame clones only and misses some. This table has approximately 72,000 clones, about four fifths appearing once. Source: CD4+ or CD8+ T cells sorted from blood, taken in a trial of the OX40 agonist ivuxolimab. Receptors originate from an adult with an advanced solid tumor such as melanoma, head and neck, liver or kidney cancer.

This chain connects TRBV7-2 to TRBJ2-4; either TRBD1 or TRBD2 may supply D (6 bases each). This CDR3 comprises 14 residues. Germline V gives CDR1 SGHTA, CDR2 FQGNSA. Trimming took off 5 bases at V and 13 bases at J, with 21 bases between the two ends. The DNA of the CDR3 is TGTGCCAGCAGCCACCCAGAACGGGGGCGCAGCCAGTACTTC. This translates into CASSHPERGRSQYF.

The chain has TRBV15 and TRBJ2-7; TRBD1 matches 9 bases. Trimming removed 3 bases from V and 0 bases from J; junction bases left unmatched: 3. Looked up from germline, CDR1 is LNHNV and CDR2 is YYDKDF (reference sequence). The CDR3 loop spans 15 amino acids. The CDR3 reads CATSRPGQGSYEQYF. Here the CDR3 DNA reads TGTGCCACCAGCAGGCCGGGACAGGGCTCCTACGAGCAGTACTTC.

On this clone: Additional DNA sequences in this sample encode the identical CDR3. V and J are TRBV27 and TRBJ2-5; D call uncertain. Trimming stripped 2 bases from V and 4 bases from J, with 2 bases between. The germline gives CDR1 MNHEY, CDR2 SMNVEV (reference sequence). The CDR3 is 11 residues long. CDR3 region: CASSLGETQYF. CDR3 nucleotides: TGTGCCAGCAGTTTAGGAGAGACCCAGTACTTC.

The chain uses TRBV11-2 and TRBJ2-7; D uncertain. V was trimmed by 0 bases and J by 3 bases, leaving 6 bases between them. The CDR3 loop spans 13 amino acids. Germline V CDR1 and CDR2: SGHAT, FQNNGV. CDR3 coding DNA: TGTGCCAGCAGCTTAGACAGGTACTACGAGCAGTACTTC. The encoded protein is CASSLDRYYEQYF.

This clone has only a few counts. The chain has TRBV30 and TRBJ1-1; tentatively, D is TRBD1 (5 bases). Between the trimmed V and J ends, which lost 8 bases and 1 base, there was a span of 8 bases. The length of the CDR3 is 11 residues. Germline V gives CDR1 GTSNPN, CDR2 SVGIG (reference sequence). CDR3 sequence reads: CAGTGNTEAFF. In nucleotides, the CDR3 is TGTGCCGGTACAGGGAACACTGAAGCTTTCTTT.

The CDR3 reads CASSSATRTIGNTIYF. DNA of the CDR3: TGTGCCAGCAGTTCCGCTACTCGGACAATTGGAAACACCATATATTTT. The rearrangement joins TRBV6-6 to TRBJ1-3; D is perhaps TRBD1 (5 bases). Germline values: CDR1 MNHNY, CDR2 SVGAGI (reference sequence). This CDR3 spans 16 amino acids. V lost 4 bases, J lost 3 bases, and 16 bases lay in between.

The chain has TRBV5-1 and TRBJ1-1, with no clear D. Germline V CDR1 and CDR2: SGHRS, YFSETQ. The CDR3 runs 15 residues. Trimming stripped 1 base from V and 1 base from J, with 11 bases between. CDR3 DNA: TGCGCCAGCAGCTTGTTTCCCGGAGGGAACACTGAAGCTTTCTTT. Translated: CASSLFPGGNTEAFF. Full variable domain (remainder filled in from reference TRBV5-1 and TRBJ1-1): KAGVTQTPRYLIKTRGQQVTLSCSPISGHRSVSWYQQTPGQGLQFLFEYFSETQRNKGNFPGRFSGRQFSNSRSEMNVSTLELGDSALYLCASSLFPGGNTEAFFGQGTRLTVV.

The V gene is TRBV28, the J gene TRBJ2-7, with D unclear. The V and J ends lost 6 bases and 5 bases respectively, with 11 bases between them. CDR1 and CDR2 (germline): MDHEN, SYDVKM. The CDR3 runs to 12 residues. CDR3 nucleotide sequence: TGTGCCAGCAGCCTTGGGCCCCACGAGCAGTACTTC. This encodes CASSLGPHEQYF.

This clone turned up a few times. The rearrangement links TRBV11-3 to TRBJ2-7, with TRBD1 identical over 8 bases. Germline V CDR1 and CDR2: SGHNT, YENEEA. This CDR3 region has 10 residues. With 11 bases clipped from V and 4 bases from J, the junction kept 1 base outside the gene matches. The CDR3 region is CAGQGYEQYF. The CDR3 DNA sequence: TGTGCCGGACAGGGTTACGAGCAGTACTTC.

The chain combines TRBV11-1 with TRBJ2-3, with 7 bases aligning to TRBD2. The CDR3 extends over 15 amino acids. V trimming: 8 bases; J trimming: 5 bases; junction bases outside the gene matches: 13. Germline CDR1 reads SGHAT; CDR2 reads FQDESV (reference sequence). In DNA, the CDR3 is TGTGCCAGCCGATCTCGTAGGGAGGGCGGAGATACGCAGTATTTT. It is translated as CASRSRREGGDTQYF.

The V and J genes are TRBV7-2 and TRBJ1-6; a possible D gene is TRBD1 (5 bases). The CDR3 has 13 amino acids. Germline assignment: CDR1 SGHTA and CDR2 FQGNSA. V was pared by 5 bases and J by 8 bases, with 10 bases between. The CDR3 DNA sequence: TGTGCCAGCAGCCTGACAGTTGATTCACCCCTCCACTTT. It yields the protein CASSLTVDSPLHF.

Points on this clone: The sample holds other DNA sequences that translate to the same CDR3. The V and J genes are TRBV9 and TRBJ1-1; D is uncertain. This CDR3 is 14 amino acids long. Germline loops: CDR1 SGDLS, CDR2 YYNGEE. V was clipped by 0 bases and J by 6 bases, with 12 bases between them. The CDR3, as DNA: TGTGCCAGCAGCGTAGTGCCTGAAGGCTCTGAAGCTTTCTTT. Translated: CASSVVPEGSEAFF.

This chain connects TRBV6-6 to TRBJ1-2; D remains ambiguous. The CDR3 totals 13 residues. The V end lost 4 bases, the J end lost 7 bases, and 13 bases lay between the germline ends. Germline CDR1 MNHNY, CDR2 SVGAGI (reference sequence). In nucleotides, the CDR3 is TGTGCCAGCAGTTCCCTGACCTCTGGTGGCTACACCTTC. This sequence encodes CASSSLTSGGYTF.

The chain joins TRBV9 to TRBJ2-5, with D possibly matching TRBD1 (6 bases). The V gene's germline CDR1 is SGDLS and CDR2 YYNGEE. The germline V and J ends were trimmed by 4 bases and 2 bases, with 21 bases remaining between them. The CDR3 is 17 amino acids. The CDR3 DNA sequence: TGTGCCAGCAGCAATGGTCAGGGGCCGAACGTTCAAGAGACCCAGTACTTC. Its translation: CASSNGQGPNVQETQYF.

The genes are TRBV11-2 and TRBJ1-4; 7 nucleotides agree with TRBD1. The germline V gene has CDR1 SGHAT and CDR2 FQNNGV. The CDR3 is 16 amino acids. The ends lost 2 bases at V and 8 bases at J; junction bases unmatched: 11. The CDR3 reads CASSLYRTTGSEKLFF. CDR3 DNA sequence: TGTGCCAGCAGCTTATACCGGACGACAGGGAGCGAAAAACTGTTTTTT.

V gene TRBV6-5 combines with J gene TRBJ2-3; maybe TRBD2 (5 bases). V was cut by 5 bases and J by 2 bases, with 14 bases left in between. The CDR3 extends over 15 amino acids. CDR1 is MNHEY, CDR2 SVGAGI, per germline. CDR3 DNA: TGTGCCAGCAGTGCCCGTGAGCGGCACACAGATACGCAGTATTTT. Translating gives CASSARERHTDTQYF.